This T cell receptor beta chain was recorded in a study of blood T cells in healthy people across ages. Germline assignment: CDR1 SGHTA and CDR2 FQGNSA. The CDR3 has 17 residues. Trimming stripped 5 bases from V and 0 bases from J, with 14 bases between. For the second PCR, which ran for roughly 7 to 11 cycles, a sample-barcoded 5' primer and a J-beta primer mix were used. TCRdb re-called the 5' RACE reads through MiXCR, storing one row per CDR3 protein. Of 1.8 million or so distinct CDR3 sequences in the sample, around 42% were seen once. The sample consisted of blood. The clonotype comes from a human donor in good health. The chain joins TRBV7-2 to TRBJ2-6, with a weak D call TRBD1 (5 bases). This chain's CDR3 is CASSPQGRTSGANVLTF. The CDR3 DNA sequence: TGTGCCAGCAGCCCTCAGGGCCGCACCTCTGGGGCCAACGTCCTGACTTTC.